This TCR beta chain is drawn from a study of identical twins. TCRdb processed the 5' RACE reads anew with MiXCR; each CDR3 protein has one entry. This sample has about 550,000 distinct CDR3 sequences; about a fifth occur once, and the top ten carry more than 0.4%. Whole-study findings and limits: Analyses of zero insertions could, in part, be confounded by invariant MAIT and iNKT cells.

The trim removed 4 bases at V and 3 bases at J, leaving 11 bases unmatched. The CDR3 totals 16 residues. The germline gives CDR1 SGHRS, CDR2 YFSETQ. Notes on this clonotype: Its antigen is as yet unknown.

This sample was shared with a second study, whose subject was yellow fever vaccine responses in identical twins. Per that paper: Reported findings indicate that twins' vaccine T cell responses seemed partially convergent, partially personalized.

Source material: CD4+ T cells sorted from blood. The sequence was obtained from a woman between 18 and 29 years old in good health. This chain joins TRBV5-1 and TRBJ2-7; TRBD1 matches 9 bases. CDR3 protein: CASSTSRDRDCYEQYV. The CDR3 DNA follows: TGCGCCAGCAGCACCTCCCGGGACAGGGACTGCTACGAGCAGTACGTC.